These 21 T cell receptor beta chains share one sample of origin, sequenced in a study of blood T cells in healthy people across ages. Alongside a J-beta primer mix, a sample-barcoded 5' primer served in a second PCR lasting roughly 7 to 12 cycles. TCRdb re-called the 5' RACE reads with MiXCR, one entry per CDR3 protein. The sample carries fewer than 650,000 distinct CDR3 sequences, about 25% recorded once. These data also formed part of another study, on T cells of mothers and their children.

The sample was blood. The receptors derive from a boy aged 2 to 10 in good health.

This clonotype was picked up a small number of times. V gene TRBV6-1 combines with J gene TRBJ1-1; 10 nucleotides match TRBD1. V lost 6 bases, J lost 0 bases, and 7 bases stayed unmatched. The germline V gene has CDR1 MNHNS and CDR2 SASEGT. CDR3 length: 16 amino acids. CDR3 in amino acids: CASSPGQGTLNTEAFF. The CDR3 nucleotides are TGTGCCAGCAGCCCGGGACAGGGGACTTTGAACACTGAAGCTTTCTTT.

This clonotype occurred a few times. V usage is TRBV7-9 and J usage is TRBJ2-2; 7 bases align to TRBD1. Germline V lookup: CDR1 SEHNR, CDR2 FQNEAQ (reference sequence). J gave up 3 bases and V 7 bases, and 11 bases lay outside the gene matches. CDR3 size: 16 residues. CDR3 in DNA: TGTGCCAGCACCCCGAGGTGGCAGGGGGACACCGGGGAGCTGTTTTTT. The encoded protein is CASTPRWQGDTGELFF.

The sample holds many counts of this clonotype. The chain has TRBV6-5 and TRBJ1-1, with D perhaps matching TRBD1 (5 bases). Deletions cut 6 bases from V and 4 bases from J, with 12 bases between. Germline CDR1 reads MNHEY; CDR2 reads SVGAGI. CDR3 size: 13 residues. CDR3 DNA: TGTGCCAGCAGAGCGAGGGGCGGCACTGAAGCTTTCTTT. This gives the protein CASRARGGTEAFF.

The sample holds a few counts of this clonotype. The chain combines TRBV27 with TRBJ2-5; D is possibly TRBD1 or TRBD2 (5 bases each). In germline, CDR1 is MNHEY, CDR2 SMNVEV (reference sequence). The ends were cut back, 5 bases at V and 3 bases at J, with 13 bases in the middle. CDR3 length equals 14 residues. The CDR3 DNA reads TGTGCCAGCAGTAGACGGGACGGAGAAGAGACCCAGTACTTC. This gives the protein CASSRRDGEETQYF.

The chain uses TRBV7-6 and TRBJ2-1, with 9 bases identical to TRBD2. The J call may be faulty, since TRBJ2-7 better matches the DNA end. Germline V gene data show CDR1 as SGHVS and CDR2 as FNYEAQ. The CDR3 sequence is 16 residues long. The DNA of the CDR3 is TGTGCCAGCAGCATAAGCGGTAGCGGGGGATCCTACGAGCAGTACTTC. Translating gives CASSISGSGGSYEQYF.

The V and J genes are TRBV3-1 and TRBJ1-4, with D maybe TRBD1 (5 bases). This CDR3 comprises 16 residues. Trimming pared 1 base from V and 6 bases from J, leaving 15 bases between. Germline V gene data show CDR1 as LGHDT and CDR2 as YNNKEL (reference sequence). The CDR3 region has the DNA TGTGCCAGCAGCCAAGGGCTGGGGGTGAAGGATGAAAAACTGTTTTTT. This gives the protein CASSQGLGVKDEKLFF.

The chain couples TRBV6-5 to TRBJ2-5; D is perhaps TRBD1 or TRBD2 (5 bases each). With the DNA end fitting TRBJ2-7 better, the J assignment may be wrong. The CDR3 runs 14 residues. Per germline, CDR1 MNHEY and CDR2 SVGAGI. CDR3 coding DNA: TGTGCCAGCAGTTACGGGGACGGCCCCTACGAGCAGTACTTC. It is translated as CASSYGDGPYEQYF.

The J gene is TRBJ2-1, the V gene TRBV28; TRBD2 matches at 10 bases. The V gene's germline CDR1 is MDHEN and CDR2 SYDVKM. The junction had 8 bases not matched to a gene; V was cut back by 3 bases and J by 0 bases. This CDR3 spans 18 amino acids. CDR3 loop: CASSFYSGRVGSYNEQFF. CDR3 in DNA: TGTGCCAGCAGTTTCTACAGCGGGAGGGTAGGCTCCTACAATGAGCAGTTCTTC. The full variable domain, rest sourced from reference TRBV28 and TRBJ2-1, is DVKVTQSSRYLVKRTGEKVFLECVQDMDHENMFWYRQDPGLGLRLIYFSYDVKMKEKGDIPEGYSVSREKKERFSLILESASTNQTSMYLCASSFYSGRVGSYNEQFFGPGTRLTVL.

This chain links TRBV5-1 with TRBJ2-5, with 7 bases matching TRBD1. CDR1 SGHRS and CDR2 YFSETQ come from the germline V gene. J was trimmed by 4 bases and V by 5 bases; bases with no gene match: 14. This CDR3 has 16 amino acids. The DNA for the CDR3 is TGCGCCAGCAGTCCCAGGGGGTTCCGGGGCGGAGAGACCCAGTACTTC. It codes for CASSPRGFRGGETQYF.

As to this clonotype: Germline and junction disagree at one end, which may indicate a read error. The V call is TRBV7-2, the J call TRBJ2-3; 11 positions match TRBD2. Germline lookup yields CDR1 SGHTA and CDR2 FQGNSA. The CDR3 consists of 15 residues. CDR3 DNA: TGTGCCAGCAGTTTAGCGGGAGGGCACACAGATACGCAGTATTTT. It codes for CASSLAGGHTDTQYF.

The chain carries TRBV20-1 and TRBJ2-3; D is possibly TRBD2 (7 bases). Germline CDR1 is DFQATT and CDR2 is SNEGSKA (reference sequence). This CDR3 comprises 17 residues. Trimming left V 7 bases short and J 0 bases short, with 23 bases between. The CDR3 sequence: CSVLSGGSPSSTDTQYF. The CDR3 DNA is TGCAGTGTTTTGTCGGGGGGCTCCCCTTCTAGCACAGATACGCAGTATTTT.

V gene TRBV25-1 combines with J gene TRBJ2-5, with 9 positions matching TRBD2. The end of the DNA is better explained by TRBJ2-7, so the J call may be wrong. The CDR3 has 14 residues. Germline V lookup: CDR1 MGHDK, CDR2 SYGVNS. This CDR3 is CASRDKREAYEQYF. CDR3 in DNA: TGTGCCAGCAGGGACAAGCGGGAGGCTTACGAGCAGTACTTC.

The V gene is TRBV7-9, the J gene TRBJ2-1, with a possible D match to TRBD2 (6 bases). Germline V gene data show CDR1 as SEHNR and CDR2 as FQNEAQ (reference sequence). The V end lost 2 bases, the J end lost 0 bases, and 11 bases lay between the germline ends. The CDR3 is made up of 16 amino acids. In DNA, the CDR3 is TGTGCCAGCAGCTTAATAGCGGCTCACTCCTACAATGAGCAGTTCTTC. It specifies CASSLIAAHSYNEQFF.

The rearrangement uses TRBV29-1 and TRBJ2-5; D ambiguous. Germline V gene lookup returns CDR1 SQVTM and CDR2 ANQGSEA. This CDR3 has 14 residues. V lost 1 base, J lost 2 bases, and 11 bases lay in between. In DNA, the CDR3 is TGCAGCGTTGAAGGAAAACGGCTACAAGAGACCCAGTACTTC. Translation gives CSVEGKRLQETQYF. The entire variable domain, with the rest obtained from reference TRBV29-1 and TRBJ2-5, is as follows: SAVISQKPSRDICQRGTSLTIQCQVDSQVTMMFWYRQQPGQSLTLIATANQGSEATYESGFVIDKFPISRPNLTFSTLTVSNMSPEDSSIYLCSVEGKRLQETQYFGPGTRLLVL.

V usage is TRBV5-1 and J usage is TRBJ2-1; 8 bases fit TRBD2. Germline CDR1 SGHRS, CDR2 YFSETQ. J lost 6 bases, V lost 5 bases, and 4 bases had no gene match. The length of the CDR3 is 13 residues. The CDR3 region has the DNA TGCGCCAGCAGAAGCGGACTAGCCAATGAGCAGTTCTTC. Encoded protein: CASRSGLANEQFF.

This clonotype was counted many times. This chain connects TRBV7-3 to TRBJ2-3; 7 nucleotides line up with TRBD2. The CDR3 has 14 residues. From germline, CDR1 is SGHTA and CDR2 FQGTGA. V was pared by 5 bases and J by 0 bases, with 2 bases of the junction left unmatched. The CDR3 here is CASSPGLSTDTQYF. Written as DNA, the CDR3 is TGTGCCAGCAGCCCGGGACTAAGCACAGATACGCAGTATTTT.

CDR3 DNA sequence: TGTGCCAGCAGTAAAACGGTTAGCTACGAGCAGTACTTC. Translating gives CASSKTVSYEQYF. V and J are TRBV27 and TRBJ2-5; the D is unclear. The DNA end is a closer match to TRBJ2-7, so the J assignment may be wrong. The CDR3 has 13 amino acids. Per germline, CDR1 MNHEY and CDR2 SMNVEV (reference sequence).

Comment on this clonotype: Relative to the germline gene, one junction end is altered; a read error may explain this. V is TRBV4-3 and J is TRBJ2-5, with D uncertain. Germline CDR1 and CDR2: LGHNA and YSLEER. The CDR3 length is 14 residues. Here the CDR3 DNA reads TGCGTCAGCAGCCAAAATAGGGCGTTAGAGACCCAGTACTTC. As protein: CVSSQNRALETQYF.

This sequence joins TRBV10-2 and TRBJ2-3; 7 bases match TRBD2. The CDR3 is made up of 14 amino acids. J was trimmed by 0 bases and V by 7 bases; bases with no gene match: 4. Germline loops: CDR1 WSHSY, CDR2 SAAADI. The CDR3 coding sequence is TGCGCCAGCACAACAGCGGGAAGCACAGATACGCAGTATTTT. Its protein product is CASTTAGSTDTQYF.

This clonotype showed up just a few times. The CDR3 reads CSAVQGPGELFF. DNA for the CDR3: TGCAGTGCGGTACAGGGTCCCGGGGAGCTGTTTTTT. The chain links TRBV20-1 to TRBJ2-2, with a tentative D call TRBD1 (6 bases). The germline CDR1 and CDR2 sequences are DFQATT and SNEGSKA (reference sequence). V lost 6 bases, J lost 6 bases, and 11 bases lay in between. The CDR3 loop spans 12 amino acids.

This chain connects TRBV7-2 to TRBJ1-2; 9 positions agree with TRBD1. The germline gives CDR1 SGHTA, CDR2 FQGNSA. J lost 8 bases, V lost 7 bases, and 8 bases had no gene match. The CDR3 has 13 amino acids. In DNA, the CDR3 is TGTGCCAGCACCACTACAGGGGGCGTCGGCTACACCTTC. Protein sequence: CASTTTGGVGYTF.